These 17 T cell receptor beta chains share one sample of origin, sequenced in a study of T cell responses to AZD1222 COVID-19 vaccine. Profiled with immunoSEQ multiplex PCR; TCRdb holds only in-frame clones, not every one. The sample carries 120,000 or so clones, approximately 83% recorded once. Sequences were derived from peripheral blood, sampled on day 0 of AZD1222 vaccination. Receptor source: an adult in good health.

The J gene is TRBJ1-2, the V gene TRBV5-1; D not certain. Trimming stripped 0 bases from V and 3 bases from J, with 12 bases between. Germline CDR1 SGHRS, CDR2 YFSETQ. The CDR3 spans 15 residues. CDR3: CASSLAAGSDYGYTF. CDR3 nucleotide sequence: TGCGCCAGCAGCTTGGCCGCAGGTTCGGACTATGGCTACACCTTC.

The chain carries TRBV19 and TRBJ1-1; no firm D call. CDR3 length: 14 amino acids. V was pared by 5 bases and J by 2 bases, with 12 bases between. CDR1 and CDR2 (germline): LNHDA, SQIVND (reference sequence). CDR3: CASSPDGRNTEAFF. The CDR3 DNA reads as TGTGCCAGTAGTCCCGATGGCCGTAACACTGAAGCTTTCTTT. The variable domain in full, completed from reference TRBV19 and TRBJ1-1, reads DGGITQSPKYLFRKEGQNVTLSCEQNLNHDAMYWYRQDPGQGLRLIYYSQIVNDFQKGDIAEGYSVSREKKESFPLTVTSAQKNPTAFYLCASSPDGRNTEAFFGQGTRLTVV.

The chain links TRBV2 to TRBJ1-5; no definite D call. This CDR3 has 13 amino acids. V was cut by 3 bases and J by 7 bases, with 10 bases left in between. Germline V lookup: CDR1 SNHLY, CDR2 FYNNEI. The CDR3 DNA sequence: TGTGCCAGCAGTGAGTCCGGGTTACAGCCCCAGCATTTT. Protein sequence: CASSESGLQPQHF.

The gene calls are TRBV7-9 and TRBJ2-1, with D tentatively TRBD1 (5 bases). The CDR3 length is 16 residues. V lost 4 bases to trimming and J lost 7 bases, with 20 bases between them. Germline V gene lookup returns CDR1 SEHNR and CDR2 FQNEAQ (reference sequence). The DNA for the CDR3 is TGTGCCAGCAGCTCACAAATGGGCAGGGTGAAGAATGAGCAGTTCTTC. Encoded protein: CASSSQMGRVKNEQFF.

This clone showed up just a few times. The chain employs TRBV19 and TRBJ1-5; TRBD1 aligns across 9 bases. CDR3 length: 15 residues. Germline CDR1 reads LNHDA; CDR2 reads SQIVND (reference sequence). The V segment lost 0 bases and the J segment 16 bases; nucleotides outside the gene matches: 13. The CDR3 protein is CASSIDGTGLYILHF. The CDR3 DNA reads TGTGCCAGTAGTATAGATGGGACAGGGCTTTACATCTTACATTTT.

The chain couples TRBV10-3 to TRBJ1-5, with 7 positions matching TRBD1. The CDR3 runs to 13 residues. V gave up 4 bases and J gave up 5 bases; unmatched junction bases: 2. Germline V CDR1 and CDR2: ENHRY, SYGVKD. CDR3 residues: CAISGGGYQPQHF. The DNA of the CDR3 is TGTGCCATCAGTGGAGGGGGCTATCAGCCCCAGCATTTT.

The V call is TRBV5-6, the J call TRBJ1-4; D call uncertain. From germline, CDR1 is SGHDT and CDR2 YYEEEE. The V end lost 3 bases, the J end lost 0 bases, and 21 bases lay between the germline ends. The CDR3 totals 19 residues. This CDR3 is CASSSGPTGRTATNEKLFF. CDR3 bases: TGTGCCAGCAGCTCCGGCCCTACCGGACGGACGGCAACTAATGAAAAACTGTTTTTT.

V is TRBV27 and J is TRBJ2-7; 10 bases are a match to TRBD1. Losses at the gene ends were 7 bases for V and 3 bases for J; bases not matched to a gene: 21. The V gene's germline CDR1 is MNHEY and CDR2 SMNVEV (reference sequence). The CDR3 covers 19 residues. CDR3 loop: CASTPRGTGVLGRNYEQYF. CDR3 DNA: TGTGCCAGCACCCCCCGAGGGACAGGGGTTCTTGGGCGGAACTACGAGCAGTACTTC.

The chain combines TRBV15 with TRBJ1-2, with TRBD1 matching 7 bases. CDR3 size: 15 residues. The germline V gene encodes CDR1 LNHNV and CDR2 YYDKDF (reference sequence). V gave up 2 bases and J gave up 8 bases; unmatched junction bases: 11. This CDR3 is CATSRRSDRVSGYTF. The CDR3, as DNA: TGTGCCACCAGCAGACGGAGTGACAGGGTTAGCGGCTACACCTTC.

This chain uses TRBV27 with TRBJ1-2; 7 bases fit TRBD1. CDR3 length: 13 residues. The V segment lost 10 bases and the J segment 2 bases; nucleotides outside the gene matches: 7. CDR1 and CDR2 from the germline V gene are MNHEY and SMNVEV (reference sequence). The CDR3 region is CATQGTENYGYTF. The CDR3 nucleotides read TGTGCCACCCAAGGGACAGAGAACTATGGCTACACCTTC.

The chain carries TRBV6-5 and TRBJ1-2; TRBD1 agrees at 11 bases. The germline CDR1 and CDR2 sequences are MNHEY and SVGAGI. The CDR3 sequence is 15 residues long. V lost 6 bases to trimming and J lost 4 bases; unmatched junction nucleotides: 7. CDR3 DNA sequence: TGTGCCAGCAGGACGGGACAGGGGGTTGGCTATGGCTACACCTTC. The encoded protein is CASRTGQGVGYGYTF.

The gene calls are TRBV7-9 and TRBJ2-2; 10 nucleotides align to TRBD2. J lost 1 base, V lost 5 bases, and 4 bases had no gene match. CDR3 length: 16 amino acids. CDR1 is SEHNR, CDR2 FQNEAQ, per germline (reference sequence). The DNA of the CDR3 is TGTGCCAGCAGCACCAGGACTAGCGGGAACACCGGGGAGCTGTTTTTT. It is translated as CASSTRTSGNTGELFF.

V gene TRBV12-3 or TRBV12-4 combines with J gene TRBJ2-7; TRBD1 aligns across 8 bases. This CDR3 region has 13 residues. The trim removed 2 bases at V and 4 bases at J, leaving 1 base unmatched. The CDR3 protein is CASSLQGAYEQYF. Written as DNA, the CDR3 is TGTGCCAGCAGTTTACAGGGGGCATACGAGCAGTACTTC.

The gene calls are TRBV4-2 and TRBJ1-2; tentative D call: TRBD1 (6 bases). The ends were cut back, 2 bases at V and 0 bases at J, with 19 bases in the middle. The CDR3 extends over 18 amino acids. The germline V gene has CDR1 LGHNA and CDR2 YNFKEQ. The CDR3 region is CASSQTLGRGPSNYGYTF. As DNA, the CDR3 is TGTGCCAGCAGCCAAACCCTAGGCAGGGGCCCCTCTAACTATGGCTACACCTTC.

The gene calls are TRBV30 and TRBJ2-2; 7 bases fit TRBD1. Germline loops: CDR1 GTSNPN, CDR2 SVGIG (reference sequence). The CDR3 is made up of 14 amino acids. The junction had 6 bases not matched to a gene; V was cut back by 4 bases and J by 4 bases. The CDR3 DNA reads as TGTGCCTGGAATAATAGGGGGCCCACCGGGGAGCTGTTTTTT. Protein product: CAWNNRGPTGELFF.

The DNA of the CDR3 is TGTGCCTCCTTCGGGAGAGGAATCGGGGAGCTGTTTTTT. Protein sequence: CASFGRGIGELFF. V gene TRBV30 combines with J gene TRBJ2-2; D might be TRBD2 (6 bases). The CDR3 contains 13 residues. Germline CDR1 GTSNPN, CDR2 SVGIG (reference sequence). V was cut by 7 bases and J by 7 bases, with 16 bases left in between. The variable domain in full, with the rest retrieved from reference TRBV30 and TRBJ2-2, is SQTIHQWPATLVQPVGSPLSLECTVEGTSNPNLYWYRQAAGRGLQLLFYSVGIGQISSEVPQNLSASRPQDRQFILSSKKLLLSDSGFYLCASFGRGIGELFFGEGSRLTVL.

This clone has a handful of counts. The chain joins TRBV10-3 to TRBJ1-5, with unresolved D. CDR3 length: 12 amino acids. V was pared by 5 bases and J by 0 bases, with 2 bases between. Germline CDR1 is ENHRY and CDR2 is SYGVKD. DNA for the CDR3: TGTGCCATCAGTAATAGCAATCAGCCCCAGCATTTT. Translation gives CAISNSNQPQHF.